The 3 T cell receptor beta chains below come from one sample, sequenced in a study of beta chain features in type 1 diabetes. The study, taken as a whole, reports: Researchers report that Type 1 diabetes patients had moderately but significantly shorter TCRB CDR3s across all four CD4+ subsets.

These TCRs' antigens remain unknown. The study reverse transcribed the entire isolated RNA, so it sequenced expressed TCRB transcripts. Using immunoSEQ multiplex PCR, the repertoire was profiled, and TCRdb retains in-frame clones only, with some absent. Here the sample spans 100,000 to 150,000 clones, around 16% being singletons. The sequenced material came from central memory CD4+ T cells from blood. The receptors were sampled from a man aged 18 to 29 with type 1 diabetes.

The V gene is TRBV27, the J gene TRBJ2-5, with unresolved D. Germline assignment: CDR1 MNHEY and CDR2 SMNVEV (reference sequence). The CDR3 runs to 13 residues. With 3 bases removed from V and 8 bases from J, the gap between germline ends came to 13 bases. The CDR3 sequence: CASSFTHQDTQYF. As DNA, the CDR3 is TGTGCCAGCAGTTTTACCCACCAGGATACCCAGTACTTC.

The chain combines TRBV6-6 with TRBJ1-3; TRBD1 might be the D (5 bases). The CDR3 contains 14 residues. CDR1 and CDR2 from the germline V gene are MNHNY and SVGAGI (reference sequence). Trimming pared 6 bases from V and 0 bases from J, leaving 9 bases between. This chain's CDR3 is CASSEQVSGNTIYF. CDR3 DNA: TGTGCCAGCAGCGAACAGGTCTCTGGAAACACCATATATTTT.

The table lists this clone with a few counts. This chain links TRBV18 with TRBJ2-7, with 10 bases matching TRBD2. This CDR3 is built from 14 residues. The germline V gene encodes CDR1 KGHSH and CDR2 LQKENI. Trimming at V came to 5 bases and at J to 2 bases, leaving 3 bases not matched to a gene. The CDR3 loop reads CASSYSGRAYEQYF. The CDR3 DNA follows: TGTGCCAGCTCATACAGCGGGAGGGCCTACGAGCAGTACTTC. The full variable domain, with the rest looked up from reference TRBV18 and TRBJ2-7, is NAGVMQNPRHLVRRRGQEARLRCSPMKGHSHVYWYRQLPEEGLKFMVYLQKENIIDESGMPKERFSAEFPKEGPSILRIQQVVRGDSAAYFCASSYSGRAYEQYFGPGTRLTVT.